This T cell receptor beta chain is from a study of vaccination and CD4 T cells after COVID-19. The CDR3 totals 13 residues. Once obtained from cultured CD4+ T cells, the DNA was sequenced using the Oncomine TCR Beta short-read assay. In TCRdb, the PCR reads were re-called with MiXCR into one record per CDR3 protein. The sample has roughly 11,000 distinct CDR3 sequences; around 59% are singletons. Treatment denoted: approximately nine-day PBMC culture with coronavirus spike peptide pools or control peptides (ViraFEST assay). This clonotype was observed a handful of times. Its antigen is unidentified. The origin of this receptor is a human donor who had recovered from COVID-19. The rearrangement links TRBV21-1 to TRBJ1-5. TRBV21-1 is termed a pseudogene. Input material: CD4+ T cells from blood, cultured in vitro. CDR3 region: CASSKRREQPQHF. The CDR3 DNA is TGTGCCAGCAGCAAACGGAGAGAACAGCCCCAGCATTTT.